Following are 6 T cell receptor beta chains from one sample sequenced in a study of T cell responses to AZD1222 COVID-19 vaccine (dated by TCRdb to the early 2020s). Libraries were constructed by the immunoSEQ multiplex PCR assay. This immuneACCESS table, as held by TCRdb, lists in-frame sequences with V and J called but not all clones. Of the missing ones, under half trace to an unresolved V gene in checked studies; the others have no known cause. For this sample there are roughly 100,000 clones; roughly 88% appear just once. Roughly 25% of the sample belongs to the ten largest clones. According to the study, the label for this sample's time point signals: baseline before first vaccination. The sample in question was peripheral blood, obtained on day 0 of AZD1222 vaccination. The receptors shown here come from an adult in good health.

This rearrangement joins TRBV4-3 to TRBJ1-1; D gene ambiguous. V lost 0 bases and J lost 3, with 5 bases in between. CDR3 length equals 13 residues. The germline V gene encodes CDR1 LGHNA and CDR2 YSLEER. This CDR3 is CASSQEIDTEAFF. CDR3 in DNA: TGCGCCAGCAGCCAAGAGATTGACACTGAAGCTTTCTTT.

The DNA of the CDR3 is TGTGCCAGTAGCCCCGAAGAGAAAAACATTCAGTACTTC. Encoded protein: CASSPEEKNIQYF. The genes are TRBV19 and TRBJ2-4; D gene unclear. The germline V gene encodes CDR1 LNHDA and CDR2 SQIVND (reference sequence). With 6 bases removed from V and 4 bases from J, the gap between germline ends came to 10 bases. CDR3 length: 13 residues.

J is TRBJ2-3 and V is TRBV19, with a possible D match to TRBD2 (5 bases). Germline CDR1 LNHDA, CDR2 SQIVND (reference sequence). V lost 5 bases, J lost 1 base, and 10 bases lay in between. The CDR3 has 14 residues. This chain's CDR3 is CASSSLRGTDTQYF. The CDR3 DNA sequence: TGTGCCAGTAGTTCCCTGAGGGGCACAGATACGCAGTATTTT. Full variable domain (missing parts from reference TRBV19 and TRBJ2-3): DGGITQSPKYLFRKEGQNVTLSCEQNLNHDAMYWYRQDPGQGLRLIYYSQIVNDFQKGDIAEGYSVSREKKESFPLTVTSAQKNPTAFYLCASSSLRGTDTQYFGPGTRLTVL.

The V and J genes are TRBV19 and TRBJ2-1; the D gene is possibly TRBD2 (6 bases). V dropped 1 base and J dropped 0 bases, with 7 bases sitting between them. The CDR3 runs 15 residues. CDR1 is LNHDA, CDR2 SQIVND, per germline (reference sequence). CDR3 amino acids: CASSIVAVSYNEQFF. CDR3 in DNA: TGTGCCAGTAGTATAGTAGCGGTCTCCTACAATGAGCAGTTCTTC.

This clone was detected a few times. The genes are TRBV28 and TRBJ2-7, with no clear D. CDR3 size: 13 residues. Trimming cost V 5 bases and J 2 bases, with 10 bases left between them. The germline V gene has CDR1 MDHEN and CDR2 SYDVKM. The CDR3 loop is CASSLDIAYEQYF. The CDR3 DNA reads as TGTGCCAGCAGTCTAGACATTGCCTACGAGCAGTACTTC.

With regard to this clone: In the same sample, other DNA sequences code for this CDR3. The CDR3 nucleotides read TGCGCCAGCAGCTTGGGAACAGGAGTAATGAACACTGAAGCTTTCTTT. This codes for CASSLGTGVMNTEAFF. The rearrangement links TRBV5-1 to TRBJ1-1; possible D gene TRBD1, 5 bases. The germline CDR1 and CDR2 sequences are SGHRS and YFSETQ. The ends were cut back, 0 bases at V and 0 bases at J, with 12 bases in the middle. This CDR3 is 16 amino acids long.